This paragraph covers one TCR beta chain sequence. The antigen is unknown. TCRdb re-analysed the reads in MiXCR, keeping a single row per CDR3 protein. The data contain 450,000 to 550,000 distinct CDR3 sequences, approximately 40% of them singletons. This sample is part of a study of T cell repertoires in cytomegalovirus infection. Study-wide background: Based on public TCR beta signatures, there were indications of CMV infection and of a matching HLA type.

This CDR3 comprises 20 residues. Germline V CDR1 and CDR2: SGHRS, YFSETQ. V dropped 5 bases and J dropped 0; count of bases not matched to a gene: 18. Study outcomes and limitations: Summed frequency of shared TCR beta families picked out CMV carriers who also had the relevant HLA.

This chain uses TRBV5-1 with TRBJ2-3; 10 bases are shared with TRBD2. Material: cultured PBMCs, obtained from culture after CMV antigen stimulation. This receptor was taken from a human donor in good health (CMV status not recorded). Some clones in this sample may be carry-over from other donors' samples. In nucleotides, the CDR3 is TGCGCCAGCAGAAGACTACCCGGGACTAGCGTAATCCCTAGCACAGATACGCAGTATTTT. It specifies CASRRLPGTSVIPSTDTQYF. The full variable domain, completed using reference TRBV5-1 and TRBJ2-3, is KAGVTQTPRYLIKTRGQQVTLSCSPISGHRSVSWYQQTPGQGLQFLFEYFSETQRNKGNFPGRFSGRQFSNSRSEMNVSTLELGDSALYLCASRRLPGTSVIPSTDTQYFGPGTRLTVL.